This T cell receptor (beta chain) was identified in a study of cytomegalovirus exposure and HLA in healthy donors. Primers for the PCR totalled 60 Vbeta and 13 Jbeta. In the authors' workflow: Later reanalysis found 80 million or so unique TCR beta chains, around 10 million of them shared. TCRdb's copy holds only in-frame clones and misses some; the assay was immunoSEQ multiplex PCR. The V and J calls and clone size come from that table; D and trimming were worked out from the DNA. The table records approximately 59,000 clones, more than 75% of them present only once. V shed 3 bases and J 2 bases; nucleotides not matched to a gene: 14. CDR3 length: 18 residues. CDR1 and CDR2 from the germline V gene are SGHRS and YFSETQ.

Input material: PBMCs. This TCR was sampled from a girl between 5 and 17 years old in good health and CMV-seropositive. The gene calls are TRBV5-1 and TRBJ2-5, with 9 bases fitting TRBD1. CDR3: CASSWGALRDREQETQYF. The CDR3 nucleotides read TGCGCCAGCAGCTGGGGGGCCCTCCGGGACAGGGAGCAAGAGACCCAGTACTTC. Filled out from reference TRBV5-1 and TRBJ2-5, the complete variable domain reads KAGVTQTPRYLIKTRGQQVTLSCSPISGHRSVSWYQQTPGQGLQFLFEYFSETQRNKGNFPGRFSGRQFSNSRSEMNVSTLELGDSALYLCASSWGALRDREQETQYFGPGTRLLVL.